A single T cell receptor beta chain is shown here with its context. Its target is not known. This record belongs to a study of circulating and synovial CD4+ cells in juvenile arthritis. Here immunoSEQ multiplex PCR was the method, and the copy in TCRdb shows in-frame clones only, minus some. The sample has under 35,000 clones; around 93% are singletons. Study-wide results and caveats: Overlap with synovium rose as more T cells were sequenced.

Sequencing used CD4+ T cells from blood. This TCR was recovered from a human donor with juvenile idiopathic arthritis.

DNA of the CDR3: TGTGCCAGCAGTTTAGAGGCCTCGAACACCGGGGAGCTGTTTTTT. This translates into CASSLEASNTGELFF. This sequence joins TRBV27 and TRBJ2-2, with D hard to call. This CDR3 is built from 15 residues. Germline V gene lookup returns CDR1 MNHEY and CDR2 SMNVEV (reference sequence). V was clipped by 2 bases and J by 0 bases, with 7 bases between them.